Presented here are 18 T cell receptor beta chains from one specimen sequenced in a study of long-term antiretroviral therapy in people with HIV. Version v3.0 of the immunoSEQ assay was performed at survey level. Using immunoSEQ multiplex PCR, the repertoire was profiled, and TCRdb retains in-frame clones only, with some absent. The table lists about 16,000 clones, roughly 95% of them singletons. The sample consisted of unsorted PBMCs, taken less than 13 years after starting antiretroviral therapy. The source is a man aged 25 to 45 with HIV.

The V call is TRBV4-2, the J call TRBJ2-5, with TRBD2 identical over 16 bases. V was pared by 2 bases and J by 7 bases, with 13 bases of the junction left unmatched. The germline gives CDR1 LGHNA, CDR2 YNFKEQ. The CDR3 runs to 19 residues. Here the CDR3 reads CASSQKPGTSGGGAWTQYF. CDR3 DNA sequence: TGTGCCAGCAGCCAAAAACCCGGGACTAGCGGGGGGGGCGCTTGGACCCAGTACTTC.

The V call is TRBV5-6, the J call TRBJ1-5; 9 nucleotides match TRBD1. The CDR3 runs 15 residues. With V trimmed by 4 bases and J by 5 bases, 7 bases remained unmatched. Germline V gene lookup returns CDR1 SGHDT and CDR2 YYEEEE. The CDR3 nucleotides read TGTGCCAGCAGCCCCATGGGACAGGGTGATCAGCCCCAGCATTTT. This sequence encodes CASSPMGQGDQPQHF.

The chain carries TRBV9 and TRBJ2-1; TRBD2 agrees at 7 bases. The CDR3 consists of 15 residues. J lost 4 bases, V lost 2 bases, and 6 bases had no gene match. Germline V gene lookup returns CDR1 SGDLS and CDR2 YYNGEE. The CDR3 DNA sequence: TGTGCCAGCAGCGTTGGGGGGGAGGGTTACAATGAGCAGTTCTTC. Protein: CASSVGGEGYNEQFF.

This chain uses TRBV2 with TRBJ1-5, with 9 bases aligning to TRBD1. The CDR3 has 14 residues. Trimming cost V 1 base and J 7 bases; bases outside gene matches: 2. Per germline, CDR1 SNHLY and CDR2 FYNNEI. In DNA form, the CDR3 reads TGTGCCAGCAGTGAAGGGACAGGGGACCAGCCCCAGCATTTT. As protein: CASSEGTGDQPQHF.

V and J are TRBV27 and TRBJ1-6; D gene unclear. The CDR3 runs 16 residues. Trimming removed 5 bases at V and 7 bases at J, with 18 bases between. Per germline, CDR1 MNHEY and CDR2 SMNVEV (reference sequence). In nucleotides, the CDR3 is TGTGCCAGCAGTCTCTACGGACGTAGGGAAAATTCACCCCTCCACTTT. Its translation is CASSLYGRRENSPLHF.

The chain employs TRBV5-6 and TRBJ1-5, with D tentatively TRBD1 (5 bases). V was pared by 5 bases and J by 7 bases, with 16 bases between. Germline loops: CDR1 SGHDT, CDR2 YYEEEE. This CDR3 contains 14 residues. CDR3 loop: CASSLRGREQPQHF. The CDR3 nucleotides read TGTGCCAGCAGTCTGAGGGGCCGCGAGCAGCCCCAGCATTTT.

The CDR3 sequence is CASSLDPGNEKLFF. The CDR3 DNA sequence: TGTGCCAGCAGCTTAGACCCAGGGAATGAAAAACTGTTTTTT. The V call is TRBV11-2, the J call TRBJ1-4, with a tentative D call TRBD1 (5 bases). CDR1 is SGHAT, CDR2 FQNNGV, per germline. The CDR3 is 14 amino acids. Between the trimmed V and J ends, which lost 0 bases and 5 bases, there was a span of 7 bases. Drawing the rest from reference TRBV11-2 and TRBJ1-4, the complete variable domain is EAGVAQSPRYKIIEKRQSVAFWCNPISGHATLYWYQQILGQGPKLLIQFQNNGVVDDSQLPKDRFSAERLKGVDSTLKIQPAKLEDSAVYLCASSLDPGNEKLFFGSGTQLSVL.

The J gene is TRBJ1-1, the V gene TRBV6-5; D call uncertain. Germline-derived CDR1 and CDR2 are MNHEY and SVGAGI. V lost 7 bases and J lost 5, with 17 bases in between. CDR3 length: 14 amino acids. CDR3 bases: TGTGCCAGCACCCCCACGGGCCGACGGACTGAAGCTTTCTTT. Protein product: CASTPTGRRTEAFF.

The chain carries TRBV27 and TRBJ1-2, with D possibly matching TRBD1 (5 bases). V was cut by 1 base and J by 1 base, with 16 bases left in between. Germline assignment: CDR1 MNHEY and CDR2 SMNVEV (reference sequence). CDR3 length: 17 residues. CDR3: CASSLLGEGRGNYGYTF. The CDR3 DNA sequence: TGTGCCAGCAGTTTATTAGGGGAGGGGAGGGGTAACTATGGCTACACCTTC.

This chain links TRBV6-6 with TRBJ2-5, with no clear D. V lost 0 bases, J lost 3 bases, and 14 bases lay in between. CDR1 is MNHNY, CDR2 SVGAGI, per germline (reference sequence). The CDR3 extends over 16 amino acids. The CDR3 spells CASSYSMGEGKETQYF. In DNA, the CDR3 is TGTGCCAGCAGTTACTCGATGGGTGAAGGGAAAGAGACCCAGTACTTC.

The chain couples TRBV28 to TRBJ1-5, with TRBD1 matching over 7 bases. V lost 6 bases, J lost 7 bases, and 9 bases stayed unmatched. The CDR3 loop spans 14 amino acids. Per the germline V gene, CDR1 is MDHEN and CDR2 is SYDVKM. As DNA, the CDR3 is TGTGCCAGCAGAGGGGACAGCACGTACCAGCCCCAGCATTTT. Its protein is CASRGDSTYQPQHF. Full variable domain (remainder filled in from reference TRBV28 and TRBJ1-5): DVKVTQSSRYLVKRTGEKVFLECVQDMDHENMFWYRQDPGLGLRLIYFSYDVKMKEKGDIPEGYSVSREKKERFSLILESASTNQTSMYLCASRGDSTYQPQHFGDGTRLSIL.

The chain links TRBV5-6 to TRBJ2-5, with D uncertain. The CDR3 totals 11 residues. The germline CDR1 and CDR2 sequences are SGHDT and YYEEEE. Trimming pared 4 bases from V and 5 bases from J, leaving 6 bases between. CDR3 region: CASSVGETQYF. The CDR3 nucleotides are TGTGCCAGCAGCGTAGGGGAGACCCAGTACTTC.

The chain has TRBV5-1 and TRBJ1-2; the match to TRBD1 covers 12 bases. This CDR3 is 17 amino acids long. Germline V gene lookup returns CDR1 SGHRS and CDR2 YFSETQ. Germline trimming cut 2 bases from V and 3 bases from J; bases unmatched to any gene: 8. Written as DNA, the CDR3 is TGCGCCAGCAGCTTCCAACCGGGACAGGGGGCATACTATGGCTACACCTTC. It codes for CASSFQPGQGAYYGYTF.

The chain is built from TRBV5-1 and TRBJ2-7; D possibly corresponds to TRBD1 (5 bases). The CDR3 totals 13 residues. The germline V gene has CDR1 SGHRS and CDR2 YFSETQ. Trimming took 1 base from V and 3 from J, leaving 8 bases between them. CDR3 sequence: CASSLRQGYEQYV. In DNA, the CDR3 is TGCGCCAGCAGCTTGCGGCAGGGCTACGAGCAGTACGTC.

The J gene is TRBJ1-1, the V gene TRBV29-1, with 9 bases that match TRBD1. The CDR3 is made up of 16 amino acids. V lost 2 bases, J lost 1 base, and 8 bases stayed unmatched. In germline, CDR1 is SQVTM, CDR2 ANQGSEA. The CDR3 coding sequence is TGCAGCGTTGAATTAGGACAGGGGCTTCCGAACACTGAAGCTTTCTTT. Translated, it gives CSVELGQGLPNTEAFF.

The chain uses TRBV28 and TRBJ1-5, with D tentatively TRBD1 (5 bases). V was cut by 6 bases and J by 3 bases, with 18 bases left in between. Germline V lookup: CDR1 MDHEN, CDR2 SYDVKM. CDR3 size: 16 residues. CDR3 amino acids: CASSSGQGRSNQPQHF. The CDR3 region has the DNA TGTGCCAGCAGCTCTGGACAAGGCCGATCCAATCAGCCCCAGCATTTT.

The chain uses TRBV10-3 and TRBJ1-4; no definite D call. V was shortened by 5 bases and J by 5 bases, with 12 bases between the two germline ends. CDR1 and CDR2 (germline): ENHRY, SYGVKD. The CDR3 has 14 amino acids. In DNA form, the CDR3 reads TGTGCCATCAGTAAAGGCGCGGGGAATGAAAAACTGTTTTTT. Its protein product is CAISKGAGNEKLFF.

This clone has a single count. V and J are TRBV7-9 and TRBJ1-1; D is unclear. The CDR3 is 14 residues long. Germline V gene lookup returns CDR1 SEHNR and CDR2 FQNEAQ (reference sequence). The V end was cut by 1 base, the J end by 1 base, with 7 bases between. The DNA for the CDR3 is TGTGCCAGCAGCTTAGATGCGGCGAACACTGAAGCTTTCTTT. Its protein product is CASSLDAANTEAFF. Full variable domain (outside the CDR3, taken from reference TRBV7-9 and TRBJ1-1): DTGVSQNPRHKITKRGQNVTFRCDPISEHNRLYWYRQTLGQGPEFLTYFQNEAQLEKSRLLSDRFSAERPKGSFSTLEIQRTEQGDSAMYLCASSLDAANTEAFFGQGTRLTVV.